The 16 T cell receptor beta chains below come from one sample, sequenced in a study of CD8 T cells in ankylosing spondylitis. MiXCR, applied by TCRdb to the 5' RACE reads, yields one record per CDR3 protein. The sample has a few hundred thousand distinct CDR3 sequences, approximately 20% seen once. The source material was blood, either unsorted or a sorted T cell fraction (not recorded which). The receptors come from a male donor with ankylosing spondylitis or in good health (not recorded which).

This clonotype has at least ten counts. The rearrangement uses TRBV11-2 and TRBJ1-6, with no clear D. Per germline, CDR1 SGHAT and CDR2 FQNNGV. This CDR3 has 19 amino acids. The V end was cut by 0 bases, the J end by 0 bases, with 15 bases between. The CDR3 loop is CASSLERLDRGSYNSPLHF. CDR3 sequence (DNA): TGTGCCAGCAGCTTAGAACGTCTAGACCGGGGCTCCTATAATTCACCCCTCCACTTT.

This clonotype occurred many times. The chain employs TRBV29-1 and TRBJ2-3; D might be TRBD1 (5 bases). The CDR3 totals 11 residues. Trimming pared 4 bases from V and 5 bases from J, leaving 7 bases between. CDR1 SQVTM and CDR2 ANQGSEA come from the germline V gene. As DNA, the CDR3 is TGCAGCGTTGTAAGGGGAGATACGCAGTATTTT. This sequence encodes CSVVRGDTQYF.

This clonotype has only a few counts. This sequence joins TRBV7-2 and TRBJ1-4; D ambiguous. The CDR3 spans 15 residues. Per germline, CDR1 SGHTA and CDR2 FQGNSA. Trimming removed 2 bases at V and 6 bases at J, with 13 bases between. The CDR3: CASSLISGNDEKLFF. The CDR3 DNA follows: TGTGCCAGCAGCTTAATTTCGGGGAACGATGAAAAACTGTTTTTT.

This clonotype was counted ten times or more. The chain is built from TRBV9 and TRBJ1-4; no clear D. The CDR3 consists of 15 residues. Per the germline V gene, CDR1 is SGDLS and CDR2 is YYNGEE. Between the trimmed V and J ends, which lost 2 bases and 0 bases, there was a span of 8 bases. CDR3 sequence reads: CASSVGGTTNEKLFF. The DNA for the CDR3 is TGTGCCAGCAGCGTGGGCGGGACAACTAATGAAAAACTGTTTTTT.

The genes are TRBV5-5 and TRBJ2-1, with D possibly being TRBD1 (6 bases). Deletions cut 2 bases from V and 1 base from J, with 19 bases between. The germline V gene has CDR1 SGHKS and CDR2 YYEKEE (reference sequence). CDR3 length: 18 amino acids. The CDR3 DNA reads TGTGCCAGCAGCTTAACAGGGCTTGGGCCCGGGTCCTACAATGAGCAGTTCTTC. This gives the protein CASSLTGLGPGSYNEQFF. The full variable domain, rest sourced from reference TRBV5-5 and TRBJ2-1, is DAGVTQSPTHLIKTRGQQVTLRCSPISGHKSVSWYQQVLGQGPQFIFQYYEKEERGRGNFPDRFSARQFPNYSSELNVNALLLGDSALYLCASSLTGLGPGSYNEQFFGPGTRLTVL.

The J gene is TRBJ2-1, the V gene TRBV12-3 or TRBV12-4, with 10 positions matching TRBD2. V gave up 4 bases and J gave up 6 bases; unmatched junction bases: 9. The CDR3 sequence is 16 residues long. Here the CDR3 DNA reads TGTGCCAGCAGTTCGGGGCTAGCGGGAGTAGGCAATGAGCAGTTCTTC. Translated, it gives CASSSGLAGVGNEQFF.

This chain connects TRBV7-8 to TRBJ1-4, with 9 nucleotides matching TRBD1. The CDR3 is made up of 15 amino acids. Trimming cost V 5 bases and J 8 bases; bases outside gene matches: 9. CDR1 is SGHVS, CDR2 FQNEAQ, per germline. The CDR3 DNA follows: TGTGCCAGCAGCCCTAGACAGGGGGTACGGGAAAAACTGTTTTTT. Protein product: CASSPRQGVREKLFF.

The chain employs TRBV7-2 and TRBJ2-5; TRBD1 matches 9 bases. This CDR3 spans 14 amino acids. Germline CDR1 SGHTA, CDR2 FQGNSA. CDR3 sequence (DNA): TGTGCTCTGGGGACAGGGACCCCGAGGGAGACCCAGTACTTC. This gives the protein CALGTGTPRETQYF.

This rearrangement joins TRBV14 to TRBJ2-1; either TRBD1 or TRBD2 may fit D (6 bases each). The V end was cut by 0 bases, the J end by 8 bases, with 17 bases between. The CDR3 is made up of 16 amino acids. Germline V CDR1 and CDR2: SGHDN, FVKESK. DNA for the CDR3: TGTGCCAGCAGCCAAGATGAGTTGGGGGGCACGGATGAGCAGTTCTTC. It is translated as CASSQDELGGTDEQFF.

V is TRBV29-1 and J is TRBJ2-7; TRBD1 matches at 7 bases. Germline lookup yields CDR1 SQVTM and CDR2 ANQGSEA. There are 11 residues in the CDR3. V shed 7 bases and J 4 bases; nucleotides not matched to a gene: 4. CDR3 DNA: TGCAGCGGACGGACAGGATACGAGCAGTACTTC. This gives the protein CSGRTGYEQYF.

This clonotype appeared a few times. J is TRBJ2-7 and V is TRBV4-1, with TRBD2 as a possible D gene (5 bases). The V end lost 0 bases, the J end lost 7 bases, and 16 bases lay between the germline ends. The CDR3 has 15 amino acids. Germline V CDR1 and CDR2: MGHRA, YSYEKL. CDR3 DNA: TGCGCCAGCAGCCAAGATCGGGGTCCTGCCTGGGAGCAGTACTTC. Protein: CASSQDRGPAWEQYF.

A single count supports this clonotype. This chain links TRBV5-1 with TRBJ2-1; D ambiguous. Germline CDR1 reads SGHRS; CDR2 reads YFSETQ. The CDR3 sequence is 13 residues long. With 4 bases removed from V and 10 bases from J, the gap between germline ends came to 15 bases. The CDR3, as DNA: TGCGCCAGCAGCGGGCTTAGGTCTCGGGAGCAGTTCTTC. Amino acids: CASSGLRSREQFF. The variable domain in full, completed from reference TRBV5-1 and TRBJ2-1, reads KAGVTQTPRYLIKTRGQQVTLSCSPISGHRSVSWYQQTPGQGLQFLFEYFSETQRNKGNFPGRFSGRQFSNSRSEMNVSTLELGDSALYLCASSGLRSREQFFGPGTRLTVL.

This clonotype occurred many times. This sequence joins TRBV9 and TRBJ2-5; 7 positions match TRBD1. Germline V CDR1 and CDR2: SGDLS, YYNGEE. The length of the CDR3 is 16 residues. V dropped 3 bases and J dropped 1; count of bases not matched to a gene: 9. The CDR3 protein is CASSDQGDRAQETQYF. The CDR3 coding sequence is TGTGCCAGCAGCGATCAAGGAGACAGGGCCCAAGAGACCCAGTACTTC.

The rearrangement links TRBV29-1 to TRBJ2-5; D uncertain. The CDR3 contains 12 residues. Trimming removed 2 bases from V and 2 bases from J, with 6 bases in between. CDR1 and CDR2 (germline): SQVTM, ANQGSEA. CDR3 coding DNA: TGCAGCGTTGAACAGTATCAAGAGACCCAGTACTTC. Its translation: CSVEQYQETQYF.

This chain connects TRBV20-1 to TRBJ1-2; tentatively, D is TRBD1 (5 bases). V dropped 0 bases and J dropped 5 bases, with 19 bases sitting between them. Germline V gene lookup returns CDR1 DFQATT and CDR2 SNEGSKA (reference sequence). The CDR3 length is 16 residues. The CDR3 nucleotides read TGCAGTGCTAGAGATCCGCCGGGGACCAACACTTATGGCTACACCTTC. This gives the protein CSARDPPGTNTYGYTF.

This clonotype was seen a few times. Here the CDR3 reads CSVVLEITDTQYF. The CDR3, as DNA: TGCAGCGTTGTCTTGGAAATCACAGATACGCAGTATTTT. V usage is TRBV29-1 and J usage is TRBJ2-3; no clear D gene. The CDR3 runs 13 residues. Germline lookup yields CDR1 SQVTM and CDR2 ANQGSEA. Trimming removed 4 bases from V and 2 bases from J, with 10 bases in between.